Below are 11 T cell receptor beta chains sequenced from a single sample in a study of CD8 T cells in ankylosing spondylitis. MiXCR was run by TCRdb on the 5' RACE reads, yielding one entry per CDR3 protein. The table has some 240,000 distinct CDR3 sequences, more than 15% seen once. The sample was blood, either unsorted or a sorted T cell fraction (not recorded which). The receptors originated from a male donor with ankylosing spondylitis or in good health (not recorded which).

This clonotype appeared many times. This chain links TRBV29-1 with TRBJ2-7; 9 bases are a match to TRBD1. CDR3 length: 15 residues. CDR1 and CDR2 from the germline V gene are SQVTM and ANQGSEA. V was pared by 3 bases and J by 5 bases, with 11 bases of the junction left unmatched. The CDR3 sequence is CSVEGSGTGFDEQYF. CDR3 nucleotides: TGCAGCGTTGAGGGGTCTGGGACAGGGTTTGACGAGCAGTACTTC.

This clonotype was counted between two and nine times. The chain employs TRBV28 and TRBJ2-7; TRBD2 matches at 9 bases. This CDR3 has 13 residues. V gave up 7 bases and J gave up 4 bases; unmatched junction bases: 5. Germline V lookup: CDR1 MDHEN, CDR2 SYDVKM. CDR3 DNA sequence: TGTGCCAGCATGACTAGCGGAGGTTACGAGCAGTACTTC. Translated, it gives CASMTSGGYEQYF.

This clonotype was seen repeatedly, ten times or more. The chain uses TRBV29-1 and TRBJ1-4; D gene ambiguous. The CDR3 loop spans 13 amino acids. The V end lost 0 bases, the J end lost 8 bases, and 10 bases lay between the germline ends. In germline, CDR1 is SQVTM, CDR2 ANQGSEA. DNA for the CDR3: TGCAGCGTTGAAGACGGCCTAAGGGAAAAACTGTTTTTT. Translated, it gives CSVEDGLREKLFF.

This clonotype showed up just a few times. V gene TRBV6-5 combines with J gene TRBJ1-4, with D possibly being TRBD1 (5 bases). Germline V lookup: CDR1 MNHEY, CDR2 SVGAGI. The CDR3 loop spans 16 amino acids. V was cut by 2 bases and J by 8 bases, with 18 bases left in between. Here the CDR3 reads CASSYKIGTLPEKLFF. The CDR3 nucleotides read TGTGCCAGCAGTTACAAGATCGGGACTCTCCCAGAAAAACTGTTTTTT.

A few counts support this clonotype. The chain couples TRBV19 to TRBJ2-7; D is uncertain. Per germline, CDR1 LNHDA and CDR2 SQIVND (reference sequence). Trimming left V 5 bases short and J 0 bases short, with 11 bases between. The CDR3 is 14 amino acids. The CDR3 sequence is CASSPFGSSYEQYF. The CDR3 nucleotides are TGTGCCAGTAGTCCATTCGGCAGCTCCTACGAGCAGTACTTC.

This clonotype was detected a few times. The chain uses TRBV6-4 and TRBJ2-2; D not resolved. Per germline, CDR1 MRHNA and CDR2 SNTAGT. V was pared by 6 bases and J by 6 bases, with 11 bases between. CDR3 length: 13 residues. The DNA for the CDR3 is TGTGCCAGCAGACCGGACCCGTCCGGGGAGCTGTTTTTT. Its protein is CASRPDPSGELFF.

This clonotype has a handful of counts. The chain has TRBV4-1 and TRBJ2-1; 8 bases are a match to TRBD1. The CDR3 consists of 15 residues. V was pared by 1 base and J by 2 bases, with 1 base of the junction left unmatched. CDR1 is MGHRA, CDR2 YSYEKL, per germline. As DNA, the CDR3 is TGCGCCAGCAGCCAAGCAGGGGGCGCCTACAATGAGCAGTTCTTC. This translates into CASSQAGGAYNEQFF.

This clonotype was detected many times. The J gene is TRBJ1-6, the V gene TRBV4-2; the D is unclear. The V end was cut by 0 bases, the J end by 8 bases, with 14 bases between. Germline CDR1 is LGHNA and CDR2 is YNFKEQ. CDR3 length: 16 amino acids. CDR3 sequence: CASSQDYWGSDSPLHF. CDR3 coding DNA: TGTGCCAGCAGCCAAGATTATTGGGGATCGGATTCACCCCTCCACTTT.

This clonotype was picked up many times. This chain links TRBV12-3 or TRBV12-4 with TRBJ2-7; D might be TRBD1 (5 bases). The V end lost 3 bases, the J end lost 5 bases, and 20 bases lay between the germline ends. The CDR3 extends over 16 amino acids. The DNA of the CDR3 is TGTGCCAGCAGTTTTAGGCCGGACGGCAGGGTCCACGAGCAGTACTTC. Its protein is CASSFRPDGRVHEQYF.

This clonotype was recorded a few times. The V call is TRBV24-1, the J call TRBJ2-3; TRBD1 might be the D (5 bases). Trimming left V 4 bases short and J 2 bases short, with 9 bases between. In germline, CDR1 is KGHDR, CDR2 SFDVKD. The CDR3 extends over 14 amino acids. As DNA, the CDR3 is TGTGCCACCAGTGACTCAGGGTTCACAGATACGCAGTATTTT. This encodes CATSDSGFTDTQYF.

The rearrangement uses TRBV14 and TRBJ1-1; D ambiguous. The CDR3 extends over 12 amino acids. Germline loops: CDR1 SGHDN, CDR2 FVKESK. Trimming pared 6 bases from V and 5 bases from J, leaving 10 bases between. CDR3 protein: CASRDWVTEAFF. DNA of the CDR3: TGTGCCAGCAGGGATTGGGTGACTGAAGCTTTCTTT.